These T cell receptor beta chains were read from a single sample in a study of cytomegalovirus exposure and HLA in healthy donors. The table came from immunoSEQ multiplex PCR; TCRdb's copy has only in-frame clones and leaves some out. Of 100,000 to 150,000 clones in the sample, approximately 72% were seen once. What was sequenced was PBMCs. The receptor source for this set is a woman between 50 and 59 years old in good health and CMV-seropositive. Both conserved end residues are part of each CDR3. D genes are given only for firm matches. Clone sizes are given selectively: once, few, many, or a class where the clone is expanded.

size,J,V,D,DNA,CDR3
-,TRBJ2-1,TRBV11-2,-,TGTGCCAGCAGCTTAGCGGGTTCCTACAATGAGCAGTTCTTC,CASSLAGSYNEQFF
-,TRBJ2-3,TRBV30,-,TGTGCCTGGAGTGTAGGGGGACCACGCCCAGATACGCAGTATTTT,CAWSVGGPRPDTQYF
few,TRBJ1-1,TRBV18,TRBD1,TGTGCCAGCTCACCTCGGGACAGGGGGACCACTGAAGCTTTCTTT,CASSPRDRGTTEAFF
-,TRBJ2-3,TRBV6-5,-,TGTGCCAGCAGTCACCACTCCCAGGCAGGCACGCAGTATTTT,CASSHHSQAGTQYF
-,TRBJ1-1,TRBV15,-,TGTGCCACCAGCAGGACACATGAAGCTTTCTTT,CATSRTHEAFF
-,TRBJ2-1,TRBV12-5,TRBD2,TGTGCTAGTGGTTTGGGGACTAGCTTCTACAATGAGCAGTTCTTC,CASGLGTSFYNEQFF
-,TRBJ1-1,TRBV10-3,TRBD1,TGTGCCATAAACCGGGACAGGGTAGGGGGGAACACTGAAGCTTTCTTT,CAINRDRVGGNTEAFF
-,TRBJ1-3,TRBV27,-,TGTGCCAGTCCAAACCGGGACACACTCTCTGGAAACACCATATATTTT,CASPNRDTLSGNTIYF
-,TRBJ1-3,TRBV7-2,TRBD1,TGTGCCAGCAGCTTAGGGGGACAGGGGGCTGGAAACACCATATATTTT,CASSLGGQGAGNTIYF
-,TRBJ2-7,TRBV19,-,TGTGCCAGTTCCTATAGTGAGGGTGGATCCTACGAGCAGTACTTC,CASSYSEGGSYEQYF
few,TRBJ2-1,TRBV27,-,TGTGCCAGCAGTTTAAGAACCGTTAGCGTCAACAATGAGCAGTTCTTC,CASSLRTVSVNNEQFF
-,TRBJ1-5,TRBV19,-,TGTGCCAGTAGGCGGGGCAGTAATCAGCCCCAGCATTTT,CASRRGSNQPQHF
-,TRBJ1-4,TRBV4-3,-,TGCGCCAGCAGCCAGGGGGCGGATAAAGAAAAACTGTTTTTT,CASSQGADKEKLFF
-,TRBJ1-2,TRBV27,-,TGTGCCAGCAGTCCCCCCAACCGCTATGGTGGCTACACCTTC,CASSPPNRYGGYTF
-,TRBJ1-1,TRBV27,TRBD1,TGTGCCAGCAGTTACGGACAGGGAGGGACTGAAGCTTTCTTT,CASSYGQGGTEAFF
once,TRBJ2-7,TRBV10-3,-,TGTGCCATCAGCGACAGCTACGAGCAGTACTTC,CAISDSYEQYF
-,TRBJ2-1,TRBV4-3,TRBD2,TGCGCCAGCAGCCAACGGGGACTAGCGGGAAGGAATGAGCAGTTCTTC,CASSQRGLAGRNEQFF
-,TRBJ2-2,TRBV30,TRBD2,TGTGCCTGGAGGGAGACTAGCGGCAACACCGGGGAGCTGTTTTTT,CAWRETSGNTGELFF
-,TRBJ2-1,TRBV5-6,-,TGTGCCAGCAGCTTACCGGCAGGGTCCTACAATGAGCAGTTCTTC,CASSLPAGSYNEQFF
-,TRBJ2-7,TRBV27,-,TGTGCCAGCAGTCCTACATTAGGTGCAGGGCGCTACGAGCAGTACTTC,CASSPTLGAGRYEQYF
-,TRBJ1-5,TRBV10-3,TRBD1,TGTGCCATCAGTATTGACAGGGAGCAGCCCCAGCATTTT,CAISIDREQPQHF
-,TRBJ2-7,TRBV9,-,TGTGCCATCCCGGGGGATGGGGGGGCTGGGCAGTACTTC,CAIPGDGGAGQYF
-,TRBJ2-6,TRBV6-1,-,TGTGCCACCTTCGAGGGATCTGGGGCCAACGTCCTGACTTTC,CATFEGSGANVLTF
few,TRBJ2-3,TRBV27,TRBD1,TGTGCCAGCAGTGAACCCAGGGGGACAGATACGCAGTATTTT,CASSEPRGTDTQYF
-,TRBJ2-2,TRBV6-5,TRBD2,TGTGCCAGCAGTTACATTGCGGGGGGGACCGGGGAGCTGTTTTTT,CASSYIAGGTGELFF
-,TRBJ2-1,TRBV9,-,TGTGCCAGCAGGCCCCTGAGCTCCTACAATGAGCAGTTCTTC,CASRPLSSYNEQFF
few,TRBJ2-5,TRBV5-1,TRBD2,TGCGCCAGCAGCTTGATGCAGCGGGGGGCCTCGAGCTCTCTGGGGACCCAGTACTTC,CASSLMQRGASSSLGTQYF
-,TRBJ2-3,TRBV30,-,TGTGCCTGGATCAGGTCTGGGGCATATACGCAGTATTTT,CAWIRSGAYTQYF
-,TRBJ1-5,TRBV7-2,-,TGTGCCAGCAGCTTCGACAGATATCAGCCCCAGCATTTT,CASSFDRYQPQHF
-,TRBJ2-5,TRBV19,-,TGTGCCAGTAGTATAAAACTGCTCCAAGAGACCCAGTACTTC,CASSIKLLQETQYF